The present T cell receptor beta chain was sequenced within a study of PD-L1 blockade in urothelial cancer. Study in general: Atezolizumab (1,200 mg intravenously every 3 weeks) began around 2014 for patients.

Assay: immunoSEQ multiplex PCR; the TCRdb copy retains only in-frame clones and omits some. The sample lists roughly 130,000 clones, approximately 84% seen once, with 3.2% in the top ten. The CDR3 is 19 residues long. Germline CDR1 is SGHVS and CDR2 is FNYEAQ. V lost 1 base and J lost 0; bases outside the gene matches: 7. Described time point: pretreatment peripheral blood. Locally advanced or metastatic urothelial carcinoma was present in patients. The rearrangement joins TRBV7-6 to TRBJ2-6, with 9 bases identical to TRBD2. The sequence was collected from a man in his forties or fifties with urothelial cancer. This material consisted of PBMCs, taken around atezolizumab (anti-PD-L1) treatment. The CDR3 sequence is CASSLEPSGIRSGANVLTF. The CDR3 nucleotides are TGTGCCAGCAGCTTAGAGCCTAGCGGGATTCGCTCTGGGGCCAACGTCCTGACTTTC.